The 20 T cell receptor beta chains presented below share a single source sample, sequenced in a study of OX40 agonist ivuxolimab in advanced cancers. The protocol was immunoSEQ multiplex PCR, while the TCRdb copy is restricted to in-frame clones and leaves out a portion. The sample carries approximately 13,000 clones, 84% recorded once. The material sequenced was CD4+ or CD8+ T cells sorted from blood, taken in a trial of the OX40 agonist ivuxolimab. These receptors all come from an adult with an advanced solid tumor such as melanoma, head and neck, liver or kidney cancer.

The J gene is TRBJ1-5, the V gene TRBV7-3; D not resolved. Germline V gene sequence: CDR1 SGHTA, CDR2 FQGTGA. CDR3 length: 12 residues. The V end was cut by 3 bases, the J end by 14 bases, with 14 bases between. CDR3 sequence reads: CASSFSGQPKHF. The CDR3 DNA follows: TGTGCCAGCAGCTTTTCCGGCCAGCCTAAGCATTTT.

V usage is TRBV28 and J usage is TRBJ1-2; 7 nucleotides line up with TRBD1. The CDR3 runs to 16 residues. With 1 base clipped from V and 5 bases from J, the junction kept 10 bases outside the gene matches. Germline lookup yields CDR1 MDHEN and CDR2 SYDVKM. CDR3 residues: CASSLSARDRHYGYTF. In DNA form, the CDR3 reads TGTGCCAGCAGTTTATCCGCGAGGGACAGACATTATGGCTACACCTTC.

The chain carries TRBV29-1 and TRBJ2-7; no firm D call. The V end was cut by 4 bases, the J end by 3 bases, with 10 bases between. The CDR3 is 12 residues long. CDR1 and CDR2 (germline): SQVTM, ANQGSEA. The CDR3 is CSVGADGYEQYF. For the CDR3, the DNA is TGCAGCGTTGGGGCCGACGGCTACGAGCAGTACTTC.

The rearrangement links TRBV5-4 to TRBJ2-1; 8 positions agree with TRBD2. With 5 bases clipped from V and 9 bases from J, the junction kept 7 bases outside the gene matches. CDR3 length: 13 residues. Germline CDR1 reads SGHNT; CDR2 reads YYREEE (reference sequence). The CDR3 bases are TGTGCCAGCAGGAGGGGCGGGGGGTTTGAGCAGTTCTTC. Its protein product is CASRRGGGFEQFF.

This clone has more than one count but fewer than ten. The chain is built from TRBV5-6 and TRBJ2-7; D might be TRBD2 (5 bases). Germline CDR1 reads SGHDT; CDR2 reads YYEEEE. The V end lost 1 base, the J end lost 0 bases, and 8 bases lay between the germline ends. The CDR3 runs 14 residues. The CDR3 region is CASSLLAGSYEQYF. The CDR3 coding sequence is TGTGCCAGCAGCTTGCTGGCGGGCTCCTACGAGCAGTACTTC. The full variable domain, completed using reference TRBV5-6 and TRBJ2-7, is DAGVTQSPTHLIKTRGQQVTLRCSPKSGHDTVSWYQQALGQGPQFIFQYYEEEERQRGNFPDRFSGHQFPNYSSELNVNALLLGDSALYLCASSLLAGSYEQYFGPGTRLTVT.

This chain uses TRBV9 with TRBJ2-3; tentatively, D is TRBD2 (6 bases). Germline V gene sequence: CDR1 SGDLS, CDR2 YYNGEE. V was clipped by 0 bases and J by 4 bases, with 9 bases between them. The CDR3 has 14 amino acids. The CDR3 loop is CASSVEGGSDTQYF. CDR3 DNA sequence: TGTGCCAGCAGCGTAGAGGGAGGATCAGATACGCAGTATTTT. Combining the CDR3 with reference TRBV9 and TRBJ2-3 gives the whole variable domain DSGVTQTPKHLITATGQRVTLRCSPRSGDLSVYWYQQSLDQGLQFLIQYYNGEERAKGNILERFSAQQFPDLHSELNLSSLELGDSALYFCASSVEGGSDTQYFGPGTRLTVL.

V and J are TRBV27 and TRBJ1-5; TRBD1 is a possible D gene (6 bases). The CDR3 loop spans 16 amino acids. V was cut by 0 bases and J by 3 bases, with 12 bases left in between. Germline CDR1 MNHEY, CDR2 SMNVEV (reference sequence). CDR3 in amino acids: CASSLSAGGHNQPQHF. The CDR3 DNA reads TGTGCCAGCAGTTTATCGGCCGGGGGACACAATCAGCCCCAGCATTTT.

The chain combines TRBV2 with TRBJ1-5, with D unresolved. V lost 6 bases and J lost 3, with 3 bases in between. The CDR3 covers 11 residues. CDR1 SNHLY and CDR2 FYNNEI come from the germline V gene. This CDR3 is CASRYNQPQHF. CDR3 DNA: TGTGCCAGCAGATACAATCAGCCCCAGCATTTT. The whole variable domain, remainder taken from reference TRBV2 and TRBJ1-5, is EPEVTQTPSHQVTQMGQEVILRCVPISNHLYFYWYRQILGQKVEFLVSFYNNEISEKSEIFDDQFSVERPDGSNFTLKIRSTKLEDSAMYFCASRYNQPQHFGDGTRLSIL.

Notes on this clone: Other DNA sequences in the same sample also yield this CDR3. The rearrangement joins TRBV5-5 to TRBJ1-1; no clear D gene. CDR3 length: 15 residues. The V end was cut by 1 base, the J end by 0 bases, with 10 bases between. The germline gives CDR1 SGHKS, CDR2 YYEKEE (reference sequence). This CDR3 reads CASSLFADMNTEAFF. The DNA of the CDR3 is TGTGCCAGCAGCTTGTTCGCGGATATGAACACTGAAGCTTTCTTT. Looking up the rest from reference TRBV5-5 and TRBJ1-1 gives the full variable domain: DAGVTQSPTHLIKTRGQQVTLRCSPISGHKSVSWYQQVLGQGPQFIFQYYEKEERGRGNFPDRFSARQFPNYSSELNVNALLLGDSALYLCASSLFADMNTEAFFGQGTRLTVV.

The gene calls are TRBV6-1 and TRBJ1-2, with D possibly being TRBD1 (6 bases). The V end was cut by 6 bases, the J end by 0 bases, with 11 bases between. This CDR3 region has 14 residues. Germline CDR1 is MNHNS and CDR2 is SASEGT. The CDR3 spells CASSWHRANYGYTF. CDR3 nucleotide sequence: TGTGCCAGCAGCTGGCACAGGGCTAACTATGGCTACACCTTC.

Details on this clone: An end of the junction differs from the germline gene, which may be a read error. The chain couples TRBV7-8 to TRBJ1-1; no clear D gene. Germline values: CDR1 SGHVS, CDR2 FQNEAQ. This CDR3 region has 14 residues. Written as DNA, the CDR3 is TGTGCCAGCAGCTTAGGGCTCAGGAGAGGGCTGGGAAACTTT. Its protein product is CASSLGLRRGLGNF.

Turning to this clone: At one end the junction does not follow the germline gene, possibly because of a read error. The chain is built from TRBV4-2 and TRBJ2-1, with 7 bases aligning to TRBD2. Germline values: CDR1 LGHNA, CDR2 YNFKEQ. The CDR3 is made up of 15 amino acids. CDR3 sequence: CASSQSGGNGNGQFF. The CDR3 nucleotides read TGTGCCAGCAGCCAGTCCGGGGGGAATGGGAATGGGCAGTTCTTC.

CDR3 sequence (DNA): TGCAGCGTCCCCCCCCCGCAGGCAGGGCGGCAGCCCCAGCATTTT. Translation gives CSVPPPQAGRQPQHF. The chain uses TRBV29-1 and TRBJ1-5; D is perhaps TRBD1 (5 bases). V lost 6 bases, J lost 7 bases, and 22 bases lay in between. The length of the CDR3 is 15 residues. Germline-derived CDR1 and CDR2 are SQVTM and ANQGSEA.

The chain's CDR3 is CASSLEGPYNEQFF. DNA of the CDR3: TGTGCCAGCAGCTTAGAAGGGCCATACAATGAGCAGTTCTTC. The chain uses TRBV7-6 and TRBJ2-1; D gene ambiguous. V gave up 1 base and J gave up 4 bases, with 8 bases separating them. Germline-derived CDR1 and CDR2 are SGHVS and FNYEAQ. This CDR3 is built from 14 residues.

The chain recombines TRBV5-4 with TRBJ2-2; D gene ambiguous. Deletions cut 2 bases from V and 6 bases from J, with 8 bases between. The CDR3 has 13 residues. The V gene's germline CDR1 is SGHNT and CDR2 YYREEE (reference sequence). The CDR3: CASSFSRPGELFF. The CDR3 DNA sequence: TGTGCCAGCAGCTTCTCGAGGCCCGGGGAGCTGTTTTTT.

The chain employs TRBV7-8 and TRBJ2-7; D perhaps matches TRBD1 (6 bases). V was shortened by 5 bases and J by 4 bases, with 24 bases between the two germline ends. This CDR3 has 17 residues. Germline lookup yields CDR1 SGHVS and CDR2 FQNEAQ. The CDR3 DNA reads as TGTGCCAGCAGCCGAAATCCAGGGGCCCTAGACTTATACGAGCAGTACTTC. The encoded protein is CASSRNPGALDLYEQYF.

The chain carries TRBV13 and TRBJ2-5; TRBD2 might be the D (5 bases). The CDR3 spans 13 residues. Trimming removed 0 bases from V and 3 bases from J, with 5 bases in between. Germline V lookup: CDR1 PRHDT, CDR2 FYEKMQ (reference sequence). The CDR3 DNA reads TGTGCCAGCAGCTTAGGTAGCGAAGAGACCCAGTACTTC. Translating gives CASSLGSEETQYF.

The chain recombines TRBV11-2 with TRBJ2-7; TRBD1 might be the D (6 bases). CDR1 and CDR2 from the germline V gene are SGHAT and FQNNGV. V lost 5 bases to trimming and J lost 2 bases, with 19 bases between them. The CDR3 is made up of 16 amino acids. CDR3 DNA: TGTGCCAGCAGCATATTACTGACAGGCGTTACCTACGAGCAGTACTTC. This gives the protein CASSILLTGVTYEQYF.

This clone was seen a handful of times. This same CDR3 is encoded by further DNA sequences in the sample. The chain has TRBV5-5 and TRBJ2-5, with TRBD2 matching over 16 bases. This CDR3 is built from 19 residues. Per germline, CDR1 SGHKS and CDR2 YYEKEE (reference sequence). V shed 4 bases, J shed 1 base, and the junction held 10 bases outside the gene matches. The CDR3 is CASSEGLAGGTPAQETQYF. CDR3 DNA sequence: TGTGCCAGCAGCGAGGGACTAGCGGGGGGGACCCCAGCCCAAGAGACCCAGTACTTC.

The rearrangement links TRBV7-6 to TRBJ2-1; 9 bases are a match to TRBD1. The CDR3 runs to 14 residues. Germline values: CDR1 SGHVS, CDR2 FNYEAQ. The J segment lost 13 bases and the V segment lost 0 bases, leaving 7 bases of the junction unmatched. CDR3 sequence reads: CASSLAGGQGEQFF. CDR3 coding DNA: TGTGCCAGCAGCTTAGCGGGGGGACAGGGTGAACAGTTCTTC.